This T cell receptor beta chain was documented in a study of blood T cell repertoires in COVID-19. The wider study: The study drew acute and convalescent COVID-19 samples from the United States, Italy and Spain. From T cells, B-cell-depleted T cells, or PBMCs came the material, which was cDNA or gDNA.

The count of this clone is one. As originally analysed: From reference gene primer amplification, estimates of nucleated cell counts were derived. Generated by immunoSEQ multiplex PCR, the TCRdb table keeps only in-frame clones and is missing some. V and J calls and clone size follow that table, whereas D and trimming were derived from the DNA. The repertoire includes roughly 210,000 clones, about 85% of them detected once, and 1.7% sits in the top ten. The V gene's germline CDR1 is MNHEY and CDR2 SVGAGI. The CDR3 is 15 amino acids. After removal of 5 bases from V and 5 bases from J, the junction contained 11 bases not matched to a gene.

The source is a man aged 65 to 79 with acute or convalescent COVID-19. V gene TRBV6-5 combines with J gene TRBJ1-1; 7 bases are shared with TRBD1. Sequencing was carried out using peripheral blood. CDR3: CASSQLGQAGTEAFF. CDR3 sequence (DNA): TGTGCCAGCAGTCAGCTCGGACAGGCGGGTACTGAAGCTTTCTTT.